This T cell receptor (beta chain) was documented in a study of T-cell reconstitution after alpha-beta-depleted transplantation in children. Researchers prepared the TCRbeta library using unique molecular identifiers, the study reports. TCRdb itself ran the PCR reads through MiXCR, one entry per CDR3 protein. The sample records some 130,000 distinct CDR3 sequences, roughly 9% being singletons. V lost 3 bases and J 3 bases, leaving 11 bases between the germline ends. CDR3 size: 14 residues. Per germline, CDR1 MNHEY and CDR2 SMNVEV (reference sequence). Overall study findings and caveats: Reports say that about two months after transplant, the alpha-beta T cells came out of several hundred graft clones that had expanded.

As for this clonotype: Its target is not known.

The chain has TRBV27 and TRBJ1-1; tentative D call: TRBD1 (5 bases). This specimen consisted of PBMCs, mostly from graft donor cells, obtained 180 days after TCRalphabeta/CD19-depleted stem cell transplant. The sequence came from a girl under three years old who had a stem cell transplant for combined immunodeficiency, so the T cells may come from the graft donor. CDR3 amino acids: CASSFRGGHTEAFF. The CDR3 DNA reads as TGTGCCAGCAGTTTTCGGGGGGGACACACTGAAGCTTTCTTT.